What follows are 21 T cell receptor beta chains derived from one specimen sequenced in a study of CD8+ T cells in alopecia areata. Lesional scalp punch biopsies and peripheral blood were collected from alopecia areata patients. Sequencing templates came from extracted RNA that was reverse transcribed into cDNA. Here immunoSEQ multiplex PCR was the method, and the copy in TCRdb shows in-frame clones only, minus some. The data show 10,000 or so clones, 55% to 65% seen once. The specimen comprised skin, sampled at week 0. These receptors all stem from a human donor with alopecia areata.

This CDR3 is CASSWVSGQGRYEQYF. CDR3 bases: TGTGCCAGCAGTTGGGTGTCGGGACAGGGTCGGTACGAGCAGTACTTC. V gene TRBV27 combines with J gene TRBJ2-7, with 9 nucleotides matching TRBD1. This CDR3 comprises 16 residues. Germline-derived CDR1 and CDR2 are MNHEY and SMNVEV (reference sequence). V gave up 4 bases and J gave up 4 bases; unmatched junction bases: 11.

The chain couples TRBV21-1 to TRBJ2-2; TRBD2 is the table's D call and was not checked against the DNA. TRBV21-1 is marked as a pseudogene. This CDR3 has 21 amino acids. CDR3 sequence reads: CASSKNRRGTSGRSYTGELFF. As DNA, the CDR3 is TGTGCCAGCAGCAAAAATAGAAGGGGGACTAGCGGGCGAAGCTACACCGGGGAGCTGTTTTTT.

The V and J genes are TRBV5-1 and TRBJ2-1, with D tentatively TRBD2 (6 bases). This CDR3 is 14 amino acids long. Per germline, CDR1 SGHRS and CDR2 YFSETQ. The germline V and J ends were trimmed by 7 bases and 8 bases, with 19 bases remaining between them. CDR3 sequence: CASSGGAVGDEQFF. The CDR3, as DNA: TGCGCCAGCTCCGGCGGGGCCGTGGGCGATGAGCAGTTCTTC.

This clone showed up just a few times. The rearrangement joins TRBV5-1 to TRBJ1-1; no reliable D call. Germline CDR1 SGHRS, CDR2 YFSETQ. Trimming cost V 0 bases and J 1 base, with 4 bases left between them. CDR3 size: 13 residues. The CDR3 is CASSLGRNTEAFF. The DNA of the CDR3 is TGCGCCAGCAGCTTGGGCAGGAACACTGAAGCTTTCTTT.

This rearrangement joins TRBV2 to TRBJ2-1; D may be TRBD1 (5 bases). The CDR3 spans 14 residues. Germline V lookup: CDR1 SNHLY, CDR2 FYNNEI. V was trimmed by 3 bases and J by 2 bases, leaving 8 bases between them. The CDR3: CASSDRVAYNEQFF. DNA of the CDR3: TGTGCCAGCAGTGACAGGGTGGCCTACAATGAGCAGTTCTTC.

V gene TRBV5-1 combines with J gene TRBJ2-1; D is possibly TRBD2 (6 bases). Trimming removed 4 bases at V and 7 bases at J, with 12 bases between. This CDR3 region has 13 residues. CDR1 is SGHRS, CDR2 YFSETQ, per germline. The CDR3 is CASSRPGENEQFF. The CDR3 DNA is TGCGCCAGCAGCCGGCCGGGGGAAAATGAGCAGTTCTTC.

The chain combines TRBV11-2 with TRBJ1-4; D is perhaps TRBD1 (6 bases). Germline CDR1 SGHAT, CDR2 FQNNGV. The CDR3 covers 16 residues. The V end was cut by 2 bases, the J end by 4 bases, with 14 bases between. In DNA, the CDR3 is TGTGCCAGCAGCTTACACGGACAGCTCATTAATGAAAAACTGTTTTTT. It codes for CASSLHGQLINEKLFF. The full variable domain, its missing parts supplied by reference TRBV11-2 and TRBJ1-4, is EAGVAQSPRYKIIEKRQSVAFWCNPISGHATLYWYQQILGQGPKLLIQFQNNGVVDDSQLPKDRFSAERLKGVDSTLKIQPAKLEDSAVYLCASSLHGQLINEKLFFGSGTQLSVL.

The chain is built from TRBV7-8 and TRBJ1-1, with D perhaps matching TRBD1 (5 bases). Between the trimmed V and J ends, which lost 5 bases and 0 bases, there was a span of 10 bases. Germline V gives CDR1 SGHVS, CDR2 FQNEAQ. CDR3 length equals 14 residues. The CDR3 sequence: CASSSRAMNTEAFF. In nucleotides, the CDR3 is TGTGCCAGCAGCAGCAGGGCCATGAACACTGAAGCTTTCTTT.

This chain links TRBV7-2 with TRBJ2-1, with a tentative D call TRBD1 (5 bases). CDR3 length: 15 residues. The V and J ends lost 6 bases and 4 bases respectively, with 16 bases between them. From germline, CDR1 is SGHTA and CDR2 FQGNSA. This chain's CDR3 is CASRVKGLEYNEQFF. The CDR3 nucleotides read TGTGCCAGCAGGGTAAAGGGGTTGGAATACAATGAGCAGTTCTTC.

CDR3 protein: CASSLERERRAGGGNEQFF. The CDR3 bases are TGCGCCAGCAGCTTGGAACGAGAGCGGCGAGCGGGAGGAGGGAATGAGCAGTTCTTC. The V call is TRBV5-1, the J call TRBJ2-1; TRBD2 matches at 9 bases. Trimming at V came to 0 bases and at J to 7 bases, leaving 17 bases not matched to a gene. The CDR3 is 19 amino acids. The V gene's germline CDR1 is SGHRS and CDR2 YFSETQ. Complete variable domain (other parts from reference TRBV5-1 and TRBJ2-1): KAGVTQTPRYLIKTRGQQVTLSCSPISGHRSVSWYQQTPGQGLQFLFEYFSETQRNKGNFPGRFSGRQFSNSRSEMNVSTLELGDSALYLCASSLERERRAGGGNEQFFGPGTRLTVL.

The genes are TRBV30 and TRBJ2-3, with 14 bases matching TRBD2. CDR1 and CDR2 (germline): GTSNPN, SVGIG (reference sequence). The CDR3 has 20 residues. The junction had 13 bases not matched to a gene; V was cut back by 2 bases and J by 0 bases. Here the CDR3 reads CAWSSPGTSGSGFSTDTQYF. The CDR3 coding sequence is TGTGCCTGGAGTTCTCCCGGGACTAGCGGGAGCGGTTTTAGCACAGATACGCAGTATTTT. Combining the CDR3 with reference TRBV30 and TRBJ2-3 gives the whole variable domain SQTIHQWPATLVQPVGSPLSLECTVEGTSNPNLYWYRQAAGRGLQLLFYSVGIGQISSEVPQNLSASRPQDRQFILSSKKLLLSDSGFYLCAWSSPGTSGSGFSTDTQYFGPGTRLTVL.

Sample share makes this clone large. The chain combines TRBV6-1 with TRBJ1-1; no clear D gene. Germline CDR1 and CDR2: MNHNS and SASEGT. The CDR3 length is 11 residues. V was cut by 7 bases and J by 4 bases, with 7 bases left in between. CDR3: CASIDRTEAFF. The CDR3 bases are TGTGCCAGCATTGACCGCACTGAAGCTTTCTTT.

The rearrangement joins TRBV29-1 to TRBJ2-7; D gene ambiguous. Germline assignment: CDR1 SQVTM and CDR2 ANQGSEA. This CDR3 contains 12 residues. Trimming shortened V by 0 bases and J by 3 bases, and 6 bases separated the two germline ends. CDR3 sequence: CSVEDEFYEQYF. In DNA, the CDR3 is TGCAGCGTTGAAGACGAGTTCTACGAGCAGTACTTC.

DNA for the CDR3: TGTGCCAGCAGCCAAGATGGGGGTAGTCACACCGGGGAGCTGTTTTTT. This encodes CASSQDGGSHTGELFF. The gene calls are TRBV9 and TRBJ2-2; D is tentatively TRBD1 or TRBD2 (5 bases each). Trimming pared 4 bases from V and 3 bases from J, leaving 16 bases between. CDR3 length: 16 amino acids. Germline V CDR1 and CDR2: SGDLS, YYNGEE. Supplemented by reference TRBV9 and TRBJ2-2, the full variable domain reads DSGVTQTPKHLITATGQRVTLRCSPRSGDLSVYWYQQSLDQGLQFLIQYYNGEERAKGNILERFSAQQFPDLHSELNLSSLELGDSALYFCASSQDGGSHTGELFFGEGSRLTVL.

This clone was detected a few times. A junction end diverges from the germline sequence, so it may reflect a read error. This chain links TRBV6-6 with TRBJ2-7, with 11 positions matching TRBD2. The CDR3 has 10 amino acids. CDR1 is MNHNY, CDR2 SVGAGI, per germline (reference sequence). CDR3 loop: CATLAGGSSF. The CDR3 DNA follows: TGTGCCACTCTAGCGGGGGGATCCTCTTTC.

The chain is built from TRBV6-1 and TRBJ1-5; D not certain. Per the germline V gene, CDR1 is MNHNS and CDR2 is SASEGT. The CDR3 consists of 13 residues. Trimming left V 7 bases short and J 4 bases short, with 11 bases between. The CDR3 sequence is CASMEAANQPQHF. CDR3 sequence (DNA): TGTGCCAGCATGGAGGCAGCTAATCAGCCCCAGCATTTT.

The V and J genes are TRBV27 and TRBJ2-6, with D hard to call. The CDR3 is 13 amino acids. CDR1 and CDR2 (germline): MNHEY, SMNVEV (reference sequence). The V end was cut by 5 bases, the J end by 1 base, with 3 bases between. CDR3 in amino acids: CASSRSGANVLTF. In DNA, the CDR3 is TGTGCCAGCAGTAGATCTGGGGCCAACGTCCTGACTTTC. The complete variable domain, with remaining parts taken from reference TRBV27 and TRBJ2-6, reads EAQVTQNPRYLITVTGKKLTVTCSQNMNHEYMSWYRQDPGLGLRQIYYSMNVEVTDKGDVPEGYKVSRKEKRNFPLILESPSPNQTSLYFCASSRSGANVLTFGAGSRLTVL.

The rearrangement joins TRBV6-1 to TRBJ2-5, with no clear D. Matching the DNA end better, TRBJ2-7 makes the J call doubtful. Germline V gives CDR1 MNHNS, CDR2 SASEGT. CDR3 length equals 12 residues. CDR3 sequence (DNA): TGTGCCAGCAGTGGCAATGGCTACGAGCAGTACTTC. This sequence encodes CASSGNGYEQYF.

The chain carries TRBV27 and TRBJ2-5; TRBD1 matches at 10 bases. The CDR3 extends over 15 amino acids. CDR1 is MNHEY, CDR2 SMNVEV, per germline (reference sequence). V lost 4 bases, J lost 5 bases, and 7 bases stayed unmatched. CDR3 loop: CASSSLTGGYETQYF. As DNA, the CDR3 is TGTGCCAGCAGTTCCCTGACAGGGGGCTATGAGACCCAGTACTTC.

The genes are TRBV11-3 and TRBJ2-2, with D hard to call. V was cut by 8 bases and J by 5 bases, with 6 bases left in between. The CDR3 runs to 11 residues. Germline V gene sequence: CDR1 SGHNT, CDR2 YENEEA. Here the CDR3 DNA reads TGTGCCAGCCGATCAACCGGGGAGCTGTTTTTT. Its translation: CASRSTGELFF.

This chain's CDR3 is CAISPTGEAELYNEQFF. The CDR3 DNA reads as TGTGCCATCAGTCCAACAGGGGAAGCGGAACTCTACAATGAGCAGTTCTTC. The gene calls are TRBV10-3 and TRBJ2-1, with 7 bases that match TRBD1. Trimming at V came to 5 bases and at J to 3 bases, leaving 13 bases not matched to a gene. This CDR3 has 17 amino acids. Germline CDR1 is ENHRY and CDR2 is SYGVKD.